This T cell receptor (beta chain) came from a study of T cell clonotyping in hematopoietic cell transplantation. Trimming took off 1 base at V and 4 bases at J, with 14 bases between the two ends. CDR3 size: 15 residues. The germline CDR1 and CDR2 sequences are SGHNT and YYREEE (reference sequence). Data came from immunoSEQ multiplex PCR; TCRdb stores just in-frame clones and leaves some out. Of more than 15,000 clones listed, 80% to 90% are singletons. General observations from the study: After transplant, recipient diversity fell while pathologically expanded clonotypes grew through day 180. Graft donor and pretransplant recipient Inverse Simpson Index values predicted broader posttransplant TCR diversity. At the given depth, recipient repertoires were over 95% de novo clonotypes. No sorting was done, leaving CD4 and CD8 contributions mixed.

Worth noting for this clone: Its cognate antigen is unknown.

The receptor was derived from a woman aged 40-49 years in good health. Some clones in this sample may be carry-over from other donors' samples. Material: peripheral blood mononuclear cells. J is TRBJ2-5 and V is TRBV5-4; D tentatively reads TRBD1 or TRBD2 (6 bases each). CDR3 loop: CASSLWGASGETQYF. CDR3 DNA: TGTGCCAGCAGCTTGTGGGGGGCGTCCGGAGAGACCCAGTACTTC.